These 11 T cell receptor beta chains were sequenced from one sample in a study of cytomegalovirus exposure and HLA in healthy donors. This table comes from immunoSEQ multiplex PCR, and its TCRdb copy is limited to in-frame clones, with some not included. The sample includes 100,000 to 150,000 clones, about nine tenths of them seen just once. Sequencing was carried out using PBMCs. Every receptor here comes from a man under 40 in good health and CMV-seronegative.

V usage is TRBV5-4 and J usage is TRBJ1-2; no firm D call. Germline CDR1 is SGHNT and CDR2 is YYREEE (reference sequence). The ends were cut back, 4 bases at V and 4 bases at J, with 11 bases in the middle. The CDR3 totals 13 residues. As DNA, the CDR3 is TGTGCCAGCAGCCGCGAGGGCCCCTATGGCTACACCTTC. Translation: CASSREGPYGYTF.

The chain combines TRBV19 with TRBJ2-2, with 9 bases aligning to TRBD1. The CDR3 has 14 amino acids. With 8 bases clipped from V and 3 bases from J, the junction kept 4 bases outside the gene matches. CDR1 LNHDA and CDR2 SQIVND come from the germline V gene (reference sequence). The chain's CDR3 is CASSRQGDTGELFF. The CDR3, as DNA: TGTGCCAGTTCCAGACAGGGGGACACCGGGGAGCTGTTTTTT.

This rearrangement joins TRBV19 to TRBJ2-1; TRBD1 aligns across 8 bases. Germline trimming cut 4 bases from V and 5 bases from J; bases unmatched to any gene: 13. Per the germline V gene, CDR1 is LNHDA and CDR2 is SQIVND (reference sequence). This CDR3 region has 17 residues. The CDR3 DNA reads TGTGCCAGTAGTAGGCGAGTAGGACAGGGCCCCAACAATGAGCAGTTCTTC. Its translation: CASSRRVGQGPNNEQFF.

The chain is built from TRBV4-2 and TRBJ1-1, with TRBD1 matching 7 bases. CDR1 and CDR2 (germline): LGHNA, YNFKEQ. This CDR3 is built from 14 residues. V gave up 2 bases and J gave up 5 bases; unmatched junction bases: 5. The CDR3 spells CASSQYRGQTEAFF. In DNA form, the CDR3 reads TGTGCCAGCAGCCAATACAGGGGACAAACTGAAGCTTTCTTT.

The genes are TRBV5-8 and TRBJ1-5; TRBD1 might be the D (5 bases). V dropped 4 bases and J dropped 11 bases, with 19 bases sitting between them. The germline V gene encodes CDR1 SGHTS and CDR2 YDEGEE. This CDR3 comprises 14 residues. The chain's CDR3 is CASSPAGGRRAQHF. In DNA form, the CDR3 reads TGTGCCAGCAGCCCGGCGGGGGGACGGAGAGCCCAGCATTTT.

This chain connects TRBV7-2 to TRBJ1-4; unclear D gene. The CDR3 is 14 amino acids. V was trimmed by 5 bases and J by 7 bases, leaving 14 bases between them. Germline loops: CDR1 SGHTA, CDR2 FQGNSA. As DNA, the CDR3 is TGTGCCAGCAGCCCGACGGCAGCGGGTGAAAAACTGTTTTTT. This codes for CASSPTAAGEKLFF.

The chain employs TRBV5-6 and TRBJ2-1; TRBD2 matches at 8 bases. The length of the CDR3 is 13 residues. J gave up 4 bases and V 9 bases, and 6 bases lay outside the gene matches. Germline loops: CDR1 SGHDT, CDR2 YYEEEE. The CDR3 DNA sequence: TGTGCCACCGCGGGGGGTATTTACAATGAGCAGTTCTTC. Translation: CATAGGIYNEQFF.

The rearrangement links TRBV14 to TRBJ1-6; no clear D gene. This CDR3 is built from 14 residues. From germline, CDR1 is SGHDN and CDR2 FVKESK. The ends were cut back, 0 bases at V and 10 bases at J, with 10 bases in the middle. The DNA of the CDR3 is TGTGCCAGCAGCCAAGATCATGGAGGCTCACCCCTCCACTTT. Encoded protein: CASSQDHGGSPLHF.

V and J are TRBV7-8 and TRBJ1-1; 7 bases are shared with TRBD1. Per the germline V gene, CDR1 is SGHVS and CDR2 is FQNEAQ. After removal of 4 bases from V and 1 base from J, the junction contained 6 bases not matched to a gene. The CDR3 extends over 15 amino acids. The CDR3 spells CASSSRTGQNTEAFF. CDR3 in DNA: TGTGCCAGCAGCTCGAGGACAGGCCAGAACACTGAAGCTTTCTTT.

The chain joins TRBV9 to TRBJ2-6, with D hard to call. Germline V lookup: CDR1 SGDLS, CDR2 YYNGEE. Trimming pared 5 bases from V and 3 bases from J, leaving 12 bases between. CDR3 length equals 15 residues. CDR3 DNA: TGTGCCAGCAGAGGTCTCGAGGTTGGGGCCAACGTCCTGACTTTC. It yields the protein CASRGLEVGANVLTF.

This clone was counted only a few times. The CDR3 DNA sequence: TGTGCCAGCAGTTACTCATTAGAGCAGTACTTC. This sequence encodes CASSYSLEQYF. The V and J genes are TRBV6-6 and TRBJ2-7; D not resolved. Trimming pared 0 bases from V and 7 bases from J, leaving 4 bases between. This CDR3 is 11 amino acids long. From germline, CDR1 is MNHNY and CDR2 SVGAGI (reference sequence).